The rows below give T cell receptor beta chains drawn from one sample of a study of blood T cell repertoires in COVID-19. TCRdb's copy holds only in-frame clones and misses some; the assay was immunoSEQ multiplex PCR. The sample records about 110,000 clones, about two thirds being singletons. Sequenced sample: peripheral blood. The source is a human donor with acute or convalescent COVID-19. The donor label of this sample is uncertain. Each CDR3 is given with its conserved first and last residue. A D gene is named only where the DNA matches it firmly. Size tells how often a clone was seen (once, few, many) or the class of an expanded clone, and some rows leave it out.

>TRBV4-2|TRBJ1-2|.|TRBD1
CASSQDEGAYGYTF
TGTGCCAGCAGCCAAGATGAGGGGGCCTATGGCTACACCTTC
>TRBV27|TRBJ2-3|.|.
CASSTGTDTQYF
TGTGCCAGCAGTACTGGCACAGATACGCAGTATTTT
>TRBV3-1/TRBV3-2|TRBJ1-6|many|TRBD1
CASSERTGGSYNSPLHF
TGTGCCAGCAGCGAACGGACAGGGGGGTCCTATAATTCACCCCTCCACTTT
>TRBV6-6|TRBJ2-3|.|TRBD2
CASSFTGGRTDTQYF
TGTGCCAGCAGTTTTACGGGGGGGCGCACAGATACGCAGTATTTT
>TRBV7-2|TRBJ2-3|few|.
CASSYRKITDTQYF
TGTGCCAGCAGCTACAGGAAAATCACAGATACGCAGTATTTT
>TRBV5-1|TRBJ2-3|.|TRBD2
CASSGLAGADTQYF
TGCGCCAGCAGTGGACTAGCGGGGGCAGATACGCAGTATTTT
>TRBV14|TRBJ2-2|once|.
CASSRLRGMGELFF
TGTGCCAGCAGCCGGCTAAGGGGGATGGGGGAGCTGTTTTTT
>TRBV5-1|TRBJ1-1|.|TRBD1
CASSLGQGLLSNTEAFF
TGCGCCAGCAGCTTAGGACAGGGTTTACTCTCGAACACTGAAGCTTTCTTT
>TRBV4-2|TRBJ2-1|.|.
CASSPDRGGYNEQFF
TGTGCCAGCAGCCCAGATAGGGGGGGGTACAATGAGCAGTTCTTC
>TRBV11-3|TRBJ2-3|few|TRBD1
CASSHRGQDTQYF
TGTGCCAGCAGCCACAGGGGGCAGGATACGCAGTATTTT
>TRBV6-5|TRBJ1-2|.|TRBD1
CASSTQPQGAGGYTF
TGTGCCAGCAGTACCCAACCTCAGGGGGCGGGTGGCTACACCTTC
>TRBV21-1|TRBJ2-3|.|.
CASSKGRGTGLGDTQYF
TGTGCCAGCAGCAAAGGCCGGGGGACCGGATTAGGAGATACGCAGTATTTT
>TRBV19|TRBJ2-1|.|TRBD1
CASSMFGTVGNEQFF
TGTGCCAGTAGTATGTTCGGGACAGTTGGCAATGAGCAGTTCTTC
>TRBV6-5|TRBJ2-3|few|TRBD2
CASHAGGEPDTQYF
TGTGCCAGCCACGCGGGGGGAGAGCCAGATACGCAGTATTTT
>TRBV12-3/TRBV12-4|TRBJ2-7|.|TRBD2
CASSLTSGAQYF
TGTGCCAGCAGCCTGACTAGCGGGGCGCAGTACTTC
>TRBV6-5|TRBJ1-6|.|TRBD1
CASSYGRGRGNSPLHF
TGTGCCAGCAGTTACGGCAGGGGGCGGGGAAATTCACCCCTCCACTTT
>TRBV2|TRBJ1-4|.|TRBD1
CASSDTGGPWEKLFF
TGTGCCAGCAGTGACACAGGGGGACCTTGGGAAAAACTGTTTTTT
>TRBV6-2/TRBV6-3|TRBJ1-5|.|TRBD1
CASRPDREGNQPQHF
TGTGCCAGCAGACCTGACAGGGAGGGCAATCAGCCCCAGCATTTT
>TRBV5-5|TRBJ2-3|.|.
CASSLPRGGGDDTQYF
TGTGCCAGCAGCTTACCCCGGGGAGGAGGGGATGATACGCAGTATTTT
>TRBV6-5|TRBJ2-7|once|.
CASSYRRDSYEQYF
TGTGCCAGCAGTTACAGGCGGGACTCCTACGAGCAGTACTTC
>TRBV2|TRBJ1-1|.|.
CASGGLRVNTEAFF
TGTGCCAGTGGAGGGTTAAGGGTGAACACTGAAGCTTTCTTT
>TRBV19|TRBJ2-1|.|TRBD2
CASSDLAGGRNEQFF
TGTGCCAGTAGCGACCTAGCGGGGGGCCGCAATGAGCAGTTCTTC
>TRBV15|TRBJ2-3|few|TRBD2
CATSRVWGSGGAIDTQYF
TGTGCCACCAGCAGAGTTTGGGGAAGCGGGGGGGCGATAGATACGCAGTATTTT
>TRBV28|TRBJ1-1|once|.
CASIPGSGMNTEAFF
TGTGCCAGCATCCCGGGCAGCGGAATGAACACTGAAGCTTTCTTT
>TRBV5-1|TRBJ1-6|.|.
CASSLVLPGFGSPLHF
TGCGCCAGCAGCTTGGTATTGCCGGGGTTCGGTTCACCCCTCCACTTT
>TRBV27|TRBJ2-3|few|TRBD2
CASSQLAGGITDTQYF
TGTGCCAGCAGTCAACTAGCGGGGGGGATCACAGATACGCAGTATTTT
>TRBV24-1|TRBJ1-3|.|TRBD1
CATSDLSLWTGGNTIYF
TGTGCCACCAGTGATTTATCGCTCTGGACAGGGGGAAACACCATATATTTT
>TRBV14|TRBJ2-3|once|TRBD2
CASSQHLPSEGLARPDTQYF
TGTGCCAGCAGCCAACACCTACCTTCCGAGGGACTAGCTCGGCCAGATACGCAGTATTTT
>TRBV4-1|TRBJ1-3|.|.
CASTAAGKRNTIYF
TGCGCCAGCACGGCGGCAGGGAAAAGAAACACCATATATTTT
>TRBV2|TRBJ2-2|few|.
CASSRQITGELFF
TGTGCCAGCAGTAGACAGATCACCGGGGAGCTGTTTTTT
>TRBV9|TRBJ1-6|.|.
CASSVGGGSSPLHF
TGTGCCAGCAGCGTAGGGGGGGGGAGTTCACCCCTCCACTTT
>TRBV7-2|TRBJ1-1|once|.
CASSLGSWNTEAFF
TGTGCCAGCAGCTTGGGCAGCTGGAACACTGAAGCTTTCTTT
>TRBV6-2/TRBV6-3|TRBJ1-1|.|TRBD1
CASSYHGPGQGARVNTEAFF
TGTGCCAGCAGTTATCACGGACCGGGACAGGGGGCTCGTGTAAACACTGAAGCTTTCTTT
>TRBV5-1|TRBJ1-4|.|.
CASSYSGLNEKLFF
TGCGCCAGCAGCTATAGTGGGCTAAATGAAAAACTGTTTTTT
>TRBV24-1|TRBJ1-5|.|.
CATSDQTGPNQPQHF
TGTGCCACCAGTGATCAGACAGGTCCCAATCAGCCCCAGCATTTT
>TRBV6-5|TRBJ2-4|.|TRBD1
CASSGTGLNIQYF
TGTGCCAGCAGCGGGACAGGTTTAAACATTCAGTACTTC
>TRBV6-6|TRBJ2-2|.|.
CASTMEPGELFF
TGTGCCAGCACGATGGAGCCCGGGGAGCTGTTTTTT
>TRBV6-5|TRBJ1-5|once|.
CASSPGVNQPQHF
TGTGCCAGCAGTCCAGGGGTTAATCAGCCCCAGCATTTT
>TRBV3-1/TRBV3-2|TRBJ1-2|.|.
CASSQEWQDNHGYTF
TGTGCCAGCAGCCAAGAATGGCAGGACAACCATGGCTACACCTTC
>TRBV29-1|TRBJ1-2|once|TRBD1
CSVEDQGASNYGYTF
TGCAGCGTTGAAGACCAGGGGGCTAGTAACTATGGCTACACCTTC
>TRBV6-5|TRBJ2-1|.|TRBD2
CASSYRTSGGSNEQFF
TGTGCCAGCAGTTATCGGACTAGCGGGGGTAGCAATGAGCAGTTCTTC
>TRBV3-1/TRBV3-2|TRBJ1-6|.|.
CASSHGQPNSPLHF
TGTGCCAGCAGCCACGGACAGCCTAATTCACCCCTCCACTTT
>TRBV5-1|TRBJ1-6|.|TRBD1
CASSLGTGDNSPLHF
TGCGCCAGCAGCTTGGGGACAGGGGATAATTCACCCCTCCACTTT
>TRBV2|TRBJ1-5|few|.
CASSERAGVSQPQHF
TGTGCCAGCAGTGAAAGGGCAGGGGTCAGTCAGCCCCAGCATTTT
>TRBV27|TRBJ2-5|.|.
CASSTTRYQETQYF
TGTGCCAGCAGTACAACACGATACCAAGAGACCCAGTACTTC
>TRBV11-2|TRBJ1-1|.|.
CASSLERQTEAFF
TGTGCCAGCAGCTTGGAGAGACAGACTGAAGCTTTCTTT
>TRBV5-5|TRBJ2-3|.|.
CASSLPWGVEFNTDTQYF
TGTGCCAGCAGCTTACCATGGGGGGTAGAGTTCAACACAGATACGCAGTATTTT
>TRBV3-1/TRBV3-2|TRBJ2-1|.|.
CASSQDPGNSHEQFF
TGTGCCAGCAGCCAAGATCCGGGTAACTCACATGAGCAGTTCTTC
>TRBV11-3|TRBJ2-1|.|TRBD1
CASSPGQGQLHNEQFF
TGTGCCAGCAGCCCCGGACAGGGGCAACTCCACAATGAGCAGTTCTTC
>TRBV19|TRBJ2-5|.|.
CASSSFTGREAQYF
TGTGCCAGTAGTTCCTTTACAGGGAGGGAGGCCCAGTACTTC
>TRBV29-1|TRBJ2-1|once|TRBD1
CSTKYRAGGWDEQFF
TGCAGTACTAAGTACCGGGCAGGGGGCTGGGATGAGCAGTTCTTC
>TRBV6-5|TRBJ2-5|.|TRBD2
CASTPRGSGGETQYF
TGTGCCAGCACCCCCAGGGGTAGCGGGGGAGAGACCCAGTACTTC
>TRBV7-8|TRBJ1-1|.|TRBD1
CASSFGTGIVRNTEAFF
TGTGCCAGCAGCTTCGGGACAGGGATTGTGAGGAACACTGAAGCTTTCTTT
>TRBV5-1|TRBJ2-1|.|TRBD1
CASSLPGQYNNEQFF
TGCGCCAGCAGCCTGCCGGGACAGTATAACAATGAGCAGTTCTTC
>TRBV7-9|TRBJ1-4|.|.
CASSLIERSEKLFF
TGTGCCAGCAGCTTGATTGAGAGAAGTGAAAAACTGTTTTTT
>TRBV11-2|TRBJ1-2|.|TRBD1
CASSYRGQRGYTF
TGTGCCAGCAGCTACAGGGGGCAGAGAGGCTACACCTTC
>TRBV5-1|TRBJ2-5|.|.
CASSDGWQETQYF
TGCGCCAGCAGCGACGGGTGGCAAGAGACCCAGTACTTC
>TRBV9|TRBJ1-2|.|TRBD1
CASSGPLRTGANYGYTF
TGTGCCAGCAGCGGGCCCCTTCGGACAGGGGCAAACTATGGCTACACCTTC
>TRBV4-1|TRBJ1-1|.|.
CASSQTQGFFDTEAFF
TGCGCCAGCAGCCAAACCCAGGGATTCTTTGACACTGAAGCTTTCTTT
>TRBV3-1/TRBV3-2|TRBJ2-2|.|TRBD1
CASSQWQGVNTGELFF
TGTGCCAGCAGCCAGTGGCAGGGGGTGAACACCGGGGAGCTGTTTTTT